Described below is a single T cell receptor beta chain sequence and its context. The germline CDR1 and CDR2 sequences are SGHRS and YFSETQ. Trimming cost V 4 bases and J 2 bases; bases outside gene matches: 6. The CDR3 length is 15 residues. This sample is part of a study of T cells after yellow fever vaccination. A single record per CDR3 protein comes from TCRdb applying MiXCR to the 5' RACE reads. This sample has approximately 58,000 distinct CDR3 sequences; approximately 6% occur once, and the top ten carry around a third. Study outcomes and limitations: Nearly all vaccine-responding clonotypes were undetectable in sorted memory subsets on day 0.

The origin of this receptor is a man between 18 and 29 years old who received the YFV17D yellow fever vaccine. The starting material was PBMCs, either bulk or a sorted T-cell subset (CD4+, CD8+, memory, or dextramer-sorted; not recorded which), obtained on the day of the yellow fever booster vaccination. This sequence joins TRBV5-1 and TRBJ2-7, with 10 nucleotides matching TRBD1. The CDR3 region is CASSPRTGGTYEQYF. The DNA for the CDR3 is TGCGCCAGCAGCCCCCGGACAGGGGGGACCTACGAGCAGTACTTC. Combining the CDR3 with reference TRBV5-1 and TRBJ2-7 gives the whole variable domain KAGVTQTPRYLIKTRGQQVTLSCSPISGHRSVSWYQQTPGQGLQFLFEYFSETQRNKGNFPGRFSGRQFSNSRSEMNVSTLELGDSALYLCASSPRTGGTYEQYFGPGTRLTVT.